This paragraph covers one T cell receptor (beta chain) sequence. The antigen remains undetermined. A second PCR of 7 to 11 cycles used a sample-barcoded 5' primer and a J-beta primer mix. TCRdb called the 5' RACE reads again in MiXCR, with one record for every CDR3 protein. Of some 1 million distinct CDR3 sequences listed, 45% are singletons. The data belong to a study of blood T cells in healthy people across ages. Study observations and caveats: Naive CD4+ cell counts and diversity both ran higher in long-lived than in aged donors.

Germline CDR1 is MDHEN and CDR2 is SYDVKM. V was pared by 7 bases and J by 3 bases, with 10 bases of the junction left unmatched. The CDR3 runs 15 residues. The V and J genes are TRBV28 and TRBJ1-1; 8 bases map to TRBD1. Sequenced sample: blood. This TCR was recovered from a woman aged 55-75 years in good health. Here the CDR3 reads CASISFQGADTEAFF. CDR3 DNA: TGTGCCAGCATCTCCTTCCAGGGGGCGGACACTGAAGCTTTCTTT. Full variable domain (outside the CDR3, taken from reference TRBV28 and TRBJ1-1): DVKVTQSSRYLVKRTGEKVFLECVQDMDHENMFWYRQDPGLGLRLIYFSYDVKMKEKGDIPEGYSVSREKKERFSLILESASTNQTSMYLCASISFQGADTEAFFGQGTRLTVV.